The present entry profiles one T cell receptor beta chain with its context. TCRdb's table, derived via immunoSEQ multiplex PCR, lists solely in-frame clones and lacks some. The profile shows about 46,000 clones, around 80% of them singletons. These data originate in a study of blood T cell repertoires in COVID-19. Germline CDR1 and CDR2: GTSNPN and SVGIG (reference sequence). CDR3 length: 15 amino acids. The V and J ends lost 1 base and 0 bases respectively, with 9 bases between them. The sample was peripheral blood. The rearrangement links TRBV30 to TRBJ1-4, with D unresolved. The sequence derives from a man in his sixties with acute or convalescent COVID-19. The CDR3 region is CAWSGGQTTNEKLFF. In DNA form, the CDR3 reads TGTGCCTGGAGTGGAGGGCAGACAACTAATGAAAAACTGTTTTTT. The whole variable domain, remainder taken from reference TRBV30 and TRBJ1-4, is SQTIHQWPATLVQPVGSPLSLECTVEGTSNPNLYWYRQAAGRGLQLLFYSVGIGQISSEVPQNLSASRPQDRQFILSSKKLLLSDSGFYLCAWSGGQTTNEKLFFGSGTQLSVL.